This TCR beta chain comes out of a study of human T cells and chemical hapten exposure. Findings and limits, study-wide: TCRs at a frequency above 1 in 1000 stayed unchanged with DPC sensitization. Large CDR3 similarity clusters arose significantly more often from expanded TCRs than from controls.

In TCRdb, the RACE reads were re-called with MiXCR into one record per CDR3 protein. The repertoire includes around 150,000 distinct CDR3 sequences, about a quarter of them detected once, and around 2.3% sits in the top ten. The time point here: patch test 3, about 24 weeks after DPC sensitization. Treatment given: therapeutic diphenylcyclopropenone sensitization with weekly scalp DPC. Total RNA was extracted from unfractionated whole blood. This clonotype was detected ten times or more. Its antigen is not known. Trimming stripped 0 bases from V and 1 base from J, with 14 bases between. Germline loops: CDR1 LGHNA, CDR2 YNFKEQ. The CDR3 has 17 amino acids.

The clonotype originates from a woman aged 18-29 years with alopecia areata. Some clones in this sample may be carry-over from other donors' samples. The sample was whole blood, taken in connection with sensitization to the hapten diphenylcyclopropenone (DPC). This chain connects TRBV4-2 to TRBJ2-3; no reliable D call. CDR3 nucleotide sequence: TGTGCCAGCAGCCAAGATTTTAGGGCGCCGCGCACAGATACGCAGTATTTT. Amino acid sequence: CASSQDFRAPRTDTQYF.